This T cell receptor (beta chain) appears in the sequencing data of a study of CD8 T cells in ankylosing spondylitis. Note on this clonotype: The target antigen is unknown.

The study's findings and limits: Clones linked to disease, bearing a CD8+ phenotype, were relatively rare in peripheral blood.

J was trimmed by 4 bases and V by 5 bases; bases with no gene match: 4. CDR3 length equals 15 residues. CDR1 SEHNR and CDR2 FQNEAQ come from the germline V gene (reference sequence). TCRdb re-derived calls from the 5' RACE reads in MiXCR, one entry per CDR3 protein. In the table there are some 30,000 distinct CDR3 sequences, more than 25% of which are singletons. This receptor was identified in a male donor with ankylosing spondylitis. The chain recombines TRBV7-9 with TRBJ2-1; 11 bases are a match to TRBD2. The sample comprised synovial fluid, either unsorted or a sorted T cell fraction (not recorded which). In DNA form, the CDR3 reads TGTGCCAGCAGCACAACTAGCGGGGGATACAATGAGCAGTTCTTC. It codes for CASSTTSGGYNEQFF.